The rows below give T cell receptor beta chains drawn from one sample of a study of human versus mouse CDR3 diversity and MHC coevolution. Some clones are missing from TCRdb's copy, which holds only in-frame ones; the method was immunoSEQ multiplex PCR. Among about 77,000 clones listed, under 95% were seen once. The sample consisted of naive CD4+ T cells from blood. Source of these receptors: a person between 25 and 70 years old in good health. CDR3s include the opening cysteine and the closing phenylalanine or tryptophan. D genes are given only for firm matches. Some rows mark clone size as missing; the rest say once, few, many or name a class of expanded clone.

abundance,d_gene,v_gene,j_gene,CDR3nt,CDR3aa
-,-,TRBV19,TRBJ2-1,TGTGCCAGTAGTATAGATCGGGTCCAATCGGATGAGCAGTTCTTC,CASSIDRVQSDEQFF
-,-,TRBV5-1,TRBJ1-2,TGCGCCAGCAGCTTCGCAGAGAGGAATGGCTACACCTTC,CASSFAERNGYTF
-,TRBD1,TRBV7-2,TRBJ1-2,TGTGCCAGCAATCCAAGGGGGACAGGGGGCAATAGGGGCTACACCTTC,CASNPRGTGGNRGYTF
-,TRBD2,TRBV11-2,TRBJ2-3,TGTGCCAGCAGCTCTAGCGGGGGGGCCAGGCAAGATACGCAGTATTTT,CASSSSGGARQDTQYF
-,TRBD1,TRBV19,TRBJ1-2,TGTGCCAGTAGTATTAGCAGGGGGGCCTATGGCTACACCTTC,CASSISRGAYGYTF
-,TRBD2,TRBV6-1,TRBJ2-5,TGTGCCAGCAGTGAACTAGCGGGACAAGAGACCCAGTACTTC,CASSELAGQETQYF
-,-,TRBV4-1,TRBJ2-1,TGCGCCAGCAGCCGCGCAAGCGGTCCCACCTACAATGAGCAGTTCTTC,CASSRASGPTYNEQFF
-,-,TRBV19,TRBJ2-7,TGTGCCAGTAGTATCGGGTCCCCCTACGAGCAGTACTTC,CASSIGSPYEQYF
-,-,TRBV7-9,TRBJ1-1,TGTGCCAGCAGCCCCTATTCGAGCACTGAAGCTTTCTTT,CASSPYSSTEAFF
-,-,TRBV15,TRBJ1-1,TGTGCCACCAGCAGAGGGGGAGGGGTTACTGAAGCTTTCTTT,CATSRGGGVTEAFF
-,TRBD1,TRBV7-9,TRBJ2-2,TGTGCCAGCAGCCCCGGACAGGGGGTCAACACCGGGGAGCTGTTTTTT,CASSPGQGVNTGELFF
-,-,TRBV18,TRBJ2-2,TGTGCCAGCTCACCCCGGTCGGTCACCGGGGAGCTGTTTTTT,CASSPRSVTGELFF
-,-,TRBV11-2,TRBJ2-1,TGTGCCAGCAGCTTCCCCCCCAGGGCAAATGAGCAGTTCTTC,CASSFPPRANEQFF
once,-,TRBV7-8,TRBJ2-5,TGTGCCAGCTGTGCCGGGACATCCCAAGAGACCCAGTACTTC,CASCAGTSQETQYF
-,-,TRBV30,TRBJ1-2,TGTGCCTGGAGGGTCTACAGCATTTCTAACTATGGCTACACCTTC,CAWRVYSISNYGYTF
once,TRBD1,TRBV2,TRBJ2-3,TGTGCCAGCACCATTGGACAGGGGGGAGATACGCAGTATTTT,CASTIGQGGDTQYF
-,TRBD2,TRBV5-1,TRBJ2-3,TGCGCCAGCAGCTCCGGGACTAGCAGCCCACAGATTACGCAGTATTTT,CASSSGTSSPQITQYF
-,-,TRBV29-1,TRBJ1-2,TGCAGCGTTGGGAGACAGCTACCTAACTATGGCTACACCTTC,CSVGRQLPNYGYTF
-,TRBD1,TRBV2,TRBJ2-7,TGTGCCAGCAGTGAGACAGGGTCCTACGAGCAGTACTTC,CASSETGSYEQYF
-,-,TRBV30,TRBJ1-3,TGTGCCTCACAGTTCTCTGGAAACACCATATATTTT,CASQFSGNTIYF
-,-,TRBV4-1,TRBJ2-7,TGCGCCAGCAGCCAAAGAGCTGGGGCCCGATCCTACGAGCAGTACTTC,CASSQRAGARSYEQYF
once,TRBD2,TRBV5-4,TRBJ2-7,TGTGCCAGCAGCTACGGCCGGGCTAGCGGGAGTCAGTACGAGCAGTACTTC,CASSYGRASGSQYEQYF
-,-,TRBV14,TRBJ2-2,TGTGCCAGCAGCCGACTCCCGGGGTCCGGGGAGCTGTTTTTT,CASSRLPGSGELFF
-,-,TRBV5-6,TRBJ1-1,TGTGCCAGCAGCTTGAAACGGGGAGGCACTGAAGCTTTCTTT,CASSLKRGGTEAFF
once,TRBD2,TRBV5-4,TRBJ2-7,TGTGCCAGCAGCCCCCGGACTAGCGGGGACCTCGAGCAGTACTTC,CASSPRTSGDLEQYF
-,-,TRBV30,TRBJ2-2,TGTGCCTGGAGTGGGACTCTTAACACCGGGGAGCTGTTTTTT,CAWSGTLNTGELFF
-,-,TRBV28,TRBJ1-2,TGTGCCAGCAGTTTTTATCGTGAGGGCTACACCTTC,CASSFYREGYTF
-,TRBD1,TRBV10-3,TRBJ1-1,TGTGCCTCAACCGGGACAGGGAACACTGAAGCTTTCTTT,CASTGTGNTEAFF
-,-,TRBV4-1,TRBJ2-7,TGCGCCAGCAGCCAAACTAGCTTCGGCGAGCAGTACTTC,CASSQTSFGEQYF
-,-,TRBV6-5,TRBJ2-2,TGTGCCAGCAGTTACAGGGACACGAACACCGGGGAGCTGTTTTTT,CASSYRDTNTGELFF
-,TRBD2,TRBV19,TRBJ2-3,TGTGCCAGTAGTTTCGGCTGGGGGGGTATGATAGATACGCAGTATTTT,CASSFGWGGMIDTQYF
-,-,TRBV11-3,TRBJ1-4,TGTGCCAGCAGCCCCCGGGAAGAAAAACTGTTTTTT,CASSPREEKLFF
-,-,TRBV28,TRBJ1-5,TGTGCCAGCAGTGAGAGCAATCAGCCCCAGCATTTT,CASSESNQPQHF
-,TRBD2,TRBV14,TRBJ2-3,TGTGCCAGCAGCCAAGTCGGACTAGCGCAACAGCCTCCCACAGATACGCAGTATTTT,CASSQVGLAQQPPTDTQYF
-,TRBD2,TRBV9,TRBJ2-7,TGTGCCAGCAGCGTAGCGCGTTTTTGGGACTACCGGTCCTACGAGCAGTACTTC,CASSVARFWDYRSYEQYF
-,TRBD2,TRBV2,TRBJ2-3,TGTGCCAGCAGTGAGGGGCTAGCGGGAGGGCCGATAGATACGCAGTATTTT,CASSEGLAGGPIDTQYF
-,TRBD1,TRBV4-1,TRBJ1-1,TGCGCCAGCAGCAGATCTCCTCTACAGGGGGCGAACACTGAAGCTTTCTTT,CASSRSPLQGANTEAFF
-,TRBD2,TRBV7-9,TRBJ2-1,TGTGCCAGCAGCTTAGGGATCGGGGGGTACAATGAGCAGTTCTTC,CASSLGIGGYNEQFF
-,TRBD1,TRBV6-1,TRBJ1-3,TGTGCCAGCAGCCAGGGGGCTAGCTCTGGAAACACCATATATTTT,CASSQGASSGNTIYF
-,-,TRBV18,TRBJ1-3,TGTGCCAGCTCACCCCAGTTAGGAAGGAGCTCTGGAAACACCATATATTTT,CASSPQLGRSSGNTIYF
-,TRBD1,TRBV29-1,TRBJ2-7,TGCAGCGTTAAGACAGGGGACTACGAGCAGTACTTC,CSVKTGDYEQYF
-,TRBD1,TRBV5-1,TRBJ2-3,TGCGCCAGCAGCTTGGTGGGGACAGGGTTGGATACGCAGTATTTT,CASSLVGTGLDTQYF
-,TRBD1,TRBV6-6,TRBJ2-7,TGTGCCAGCAGTGGGACAGGGCTATCCTACGAGCAGTACTTC,CASSGTGLSYEQYF
-,TRBD2,TRBV7-2,TRBJ2-1,TGTGCCAGAACTAGCGGGGGGTACAATGAGCAGTTCTTC,CARTSGGYNEQFF
-,TRBD1,TRBV6-6,TRBJ2-7,TGTGCCAGCAGCTACCATGACAGGGGTTCCTACGAGCAGTACTTC,CASSYHDRGSYEQYF
-,TRBD2,TRBV5-1,TRBJ2-3,TGCGCCAGCAGCGGAGCGGGAGTGGCAGATACGCAGTATTTT,CASSGAGVADTQYF
-,-,TRBV27,TRBJ1-1,TGTGCCAGCAGTTGGGCCGGGAACACTGAAGCTTTCTTT,CASSWAGNTEAFF
-,TRBD2,TRBV5-1,TRBJ2-7,TGCGCCAGCAGCTTGGGGACTAGCGAGCTGTACGAGCAGTACTTC,CASSLGTSELYEQYF
-,TRBD2,TRBV29-1,TRBJ2-3,TGCAGCACCGGGACTAGCGAAACCACAGATACGCAGTATTTT,CSTGTSETTDTQYF
-,-,TRBV5-1,TRBJ1-5,TGCGCCAGCAGCTTGGGTAGGGGCGAAAGTCAGCCCCAGCATTTT,CASSLGRGESQPQHF
-,TRBD1,TRBV28,TRBJ1-4,TGTGCCAGCAGTTTACAGGGGGCCGCTAATGAAAAACTGTTTTTT,CASSLQGAANEKLFF
-,-,TRBV7-9,TRBJ1-1,TGTGCCAGCAGCTTAGGGACAGAGATGAACACTGAAGCTTTCTTT,CASSLGTEMNTEAFF
-,TRBD1,TRBV4-1,TRBJ2-1,TGCGCCAGCAGCCAAGCCCCTTTGACAGGGAACTACAATGAGCAGTTCTTC,CASSQAPLTGNYNEQFF
-,-,TRBV5-1,TRBJ2-7,TGCGCCAGCAGCTTGGGACGGGGATCCTACGAGCAGTACTTC,CASSLGRGSYEQYF
-,TRBD1,TRBV19,TRBJ1-2,TGTGCCAGTAGTACCGGTCGGACAGGGGGCTATGGCTACACCTTC,CASSTGRTGGYGYTF
-,TRBD1,TRBV19,TRBJ1-2,TGTGCCAGTAGTACGGACAGGGGAGGGATCTATGGCTACACCTTC,CASSTDRGGIYGYTF
-,TRBD1,TRBV6-1,TRBJ2-2,TGTGCCAGCAGTGAATTTCGACAGGGAGCCACCGGGGAGCTGTTTTTT,CASSEFRQGATGELFF
few,TRBD1,TRBV19,TRBJ1-3,TGTGCCAGTAGTCTTTTCGGGACAGATAGAAACACCATATATTTT,CASSLFGTDRNTIYF
-,-,TRBV14,TRBJ2-3,TGTGCCAGCAGCCCGCCGCGTACAGATACGCAGTATTTT,CASSPPRTDTQYF
-,TRBD1,TRBV11-2,TRBJ2-5,TGTGCCAGCAGCTTCCAGGGGGATGGAGAGACCCAGTACTTC,CASSFQGDGETQYF